This TCR beta chain was captured by sequencing in a study of OX40 agonist ivuxolimab in advanced cancers. The wider study: Treatment of patients was with ivuxolimab, an agonistic anti-OX40 (CD134) antibody. From roughly 20 to 79 years was the age range, with a mean of roughly 64 years, and about 83% were male. Study-level findings and limits: No antigen was identified for the clonally expanded peripheral T cells.

At cycle 4 day 1, cycle 7 day 1, and baseline, blood was sampled. Of note for this clone: Its antigen is currently unknown.

The V and J ends lost 4 bases and 8 bases, in that order; junction bases with no gene match: 10. Germline lookup yields CDR1 SNHLY and CDR2 FYNNEI. The CDR3 loop spans 15 amino acids. Repertoires were generated with immunoSEQ multiplex PCR, while TCRdb's copy carries only in-frame clones and drops some. This table has roughly 75,000 clones, about 89% appearing once. Sequencing was performed on CD4+ or CD8+ T cells sorted from blood, taken in a trial of the OX40 agonist ivuxolimab. This chain connects TRBV2 to TRBJ2-5, with 10 bases matching TRBD2. The sequence derives from an adult with an advanced solid tumor such as melanoma, head and neck, liver or kidney cancer. Here the CDR3 DNA reads TGTGCCAGCAGTGTTCTAGCGGGAGAGGGGGGAACCCAGTACTTC. The encoded protein is CASSVLAGEGGTQYF.